A selection of T cell receptor beta chains follows, all from one sample in a study of blood T cell repertoires in COVID-19. Produced via immunoSEQ multiplex PCR; TCRdb's table is partial and in-frame only. The sample has about 280,000 clones, 85% to 90% seen once. Sequencing input: peripheral blood. Source of these receptors: a human donor in a cohort sampled during active COVID-19. Each CDR3 is given with its conserved first and last residue. D genes are given only for firm matches. Rows may omit the clone size; those that give it use once, few, many or a size class.

J gene: TRBJ2-1; clone size: .; D gene: TRBD2; V gene: TRBV6-6; CDR3 protein: CASSRAGAQSSYNEQFF; CDR3 DNA: TGTGCCAGCAGTCGAGCGGGAGCCCAGAGCTCCTACAATGAGCAGTTCTTC
J gene: TRBJ1-1; clone size: .; D gene: .; V gene: TRBV6-5; CDR3 protein: CASSWRRGLETEAFF; CDR3 DNA: TGTGCCAGCAGTTGGCGCCGGGGTTTGGAGACTGAAGCTTTCTTT
J gene: TRBJ2-3; clone size: .; D gene: .; V gene: TRBV7-2; CDR3 protein: CASSVVALVTDTQYF; CDR3 DNA: TGTGCCAGCAGCGTAGTAGCACTAGTCACAGATACGCAGTATTTT
J gene: TRBJ1-1; clone size: .; D gene: .; V gene: TRBV3-1/TRBV3-2; CDR3 protein: CASSGRETNTEAFF; CDR3 DNA: TGTGCCAGCAGCGGCCGGGAGACCAACACTGAAGCTTTCTTT
J gene: TRBJ2-7; clone size: .; D gene: TRBD1; V gene: TRBV7-2; CDR3 protein: CASSPTSTGRGEQYF; CDR3 DNA: TGTGCCAGCAGCCCCACCTCGACAGGGAGAGGCGAGCAGTACTTC
J gene: TRBJ2-7; clone size: once; D gene: .; V gene: TRBV5-1; CDR3 protein: CASAGSSYEQYF; CDR3 DNA: TGCGCCAGCGCAGGTAGCTCCTACGAGCAGTACTTC
J gene: TRBJ2-5; clone size: .; D gene: TRBD1; V gene: TRBV9; CDR3 protein: CASSRGQAETQYF; CDR3 DNA: TGTGCCAGCAGCCGGGGACAGGCAGAGACCCAGTACTTC
J gene: TRBJ2-1; clone size: .; D gene: .; V gene: TRBV19; CDR3 protein: CASSKNSLWQFF; CDR3 DNA: TGTGCCAGTAGTAAAAACTCCCTATGGCAGTTCTTC
J gene: TRBJ2-1; clone size: .; D gene: TRBD2; V gene: TRBV20-1; CDR3 protein: CSASSSGRRGDEQFF; CDR3 DNA: TGCAGTGCTAGTAGTAGCGGGAGACGGGGGGATGAGCAGTTCTTC
J gene: TRBJ1-1; clone size: .; D gene: .; V gene: TRBV5-1; CDR3 protein: CASSRADMNTEAFF; CDR3 DNA: TGCGCCAGCAGCAGGGCGGACATGAACACTGAAGCTTTCTTT
J gene: TRBJ2-2; clone size: once; D gene: .; V gene: TRBV5-1; CDR3 protein: CATSPGMNTGELFF; CDR3 DNA: TGCGCCACCTCTCCAGGGATGAACACCGGGGAGCTGTTTTTT
J gene: TRBJ2-1; clone size: few; D gene: TRBD2; V gene: TRBV18; CDR3 protein: CASSPTGTSGRAYNEQFF; CDR3 DNA: TGTGCCAGCTCACCCACCGGGACTAGCGGGAGGGCCTACAATGAGCAGTTCTTC
J gene: TRBJ2-1; clone size: .; D gene: .; V gene: TRBV15; CDR3 protein: CATSRGHNEQFF; CDR3 DNA: TGTGCCACCAGCAGGGGGCACAATGAGCAGTTCTTC
J gene: TRBJ2-7; clone size: .; D gene: .; V gene: TRBV10-3; CDR3 protein: CAISETVPSYEQYF; CDR3 DNA: TGTGCCATCAGTGAAACGGTGCCCTCCTACGAGCAGTACTTC
J gene: TRBJ2-2; clone size: .; D gene: .; V gene: TRBV12-5; CDR3 protein: CASGRRVTGELFF; CDR3 DNA: TGTGCTAGTGGTAGGAGGGTCACCGGGGAGCTGTTTTTT
J gene: TRBJ1-1; clone size: .; D gene: TRBD1; V gene: TRBV11-3; CDR3 protein: CASSWTGGTEAFF; CDR3 DNA: TGTGCCAGCAGCTGGACAGGGGGCACTGAAGCTTTCTTT
J gene: TRBJ1-2; clone size: .; D gene: .; V gene: TRBV6-5; CDR3 protein: CASSYSWTRRGGGYTF; CDR3 DNA: TGTGCCAGCAGTTACAGCTGGACCCGGAGGGGTGGTGGCTACACCTTC
J gene: TRBJ2-2; clone size: .; D gene: .; V gene: TRBV19; CDR3 protein: CASILGSAGELFF; CDR3 DNA: TGTGCCAGTATATTGGGGAGCGCCGGGGAGCTGTTTTTT
J gene: TRBJ1-1; clone size: .; D gene: .; V gene: TRBV3-1/TRBV3-2; CDR3 protein: CASSQRSKNTEAFF; CDR3 DNA: TGTGCCAGCAGCCAGAGATCCAAGAACACTGAAGCTTTCTTT
J gene: TRBJ2-3; clone size: .; D gene: .; V gene: TRBV7-2; CDR3 protein: CASSFRGPTDTQYF; CDR3 DNA: TGTGCCAGCAGCTTTAGGGGCCCAACAGATACGCAGTATTTT
J gene: TRBJ1-1; clone size: .; D gene: .; V gene: TRBV6-5; CDR3 protein: CASRMQRGTEAFF; CDR3 DNA: TGTGCCAGCAGGATGCAAAGGGGCACTGAAGCTTTCTTT
J gene: TRBJ2-7; clone size: .; D gene: TRBD2; V gene: TRBV7-8; CDR3 protein: CASSLSAGAVYEQYF; CDR3 DNA: TGTGCCAGCAGCCTAAGCGCGGGAGCGGTGTACGAGCAGTACTTC
J gene: TRBJ2-7; clone size: .; D gene: .; V gene: TRBV5-1; CDR3 protein: CASSRGGNYEQYF; CDR3 DNA: TGCGCCAGCAGCAGGGGGGGAAACTACGAGCAGTACTTC
J gene: TRBJ1-6; clone size: once; D gene: .; V gene: TRBV19; CDR3 protein: CASSKRTENSPLHF; CDR3 DNA: TGTGCCAGTAGTAAGAGGACAGAGAATTCACCCCTCCACTTT
J gene: TRBJ1-3; clone size: .; D gene: .; V gene: TRBV3-1/TRBV3-2; CDR3 protein: CASSQTRGQSSGNTIYF; CDR3 DNA: TGTGCCAGCAGCCAAACCCGTGGACAGAGCTCTGGAAACACCATATATTTT
J gene: TRBJ1-1; clone size: .; D gene: .; V gene: TRBV9; CDR3 protein: CASSVVTQLSGTEAFF; CDR3 DNA: TGTGCCAGCAGCGTGGTAACACAACTTTCGGGCACTGAAGCTTTCTTT
J gene: TRBJ2-7; clone size: .; D gene: TRBD1; V gene: TRBV7-2; CDR3 protein: CASSGSTGGGYEQYF; CDR3 DNA: TGTGCCAGCAGCGGTTCAACAGGGGGCGGCTACGAGCAGTACTTC
J gene: TRBJ2-4; clone size: .; D gene: .; V gene: TRBV28; CDR3 protein: CASSSPAASLNIQYF; CDR3 DNA: TGTGCCAGCAGTTCCCCCGCGGCTAGCCTAAACATTCAGTACTTC
J gene: TRBJ2-7; clone size: .; D gene: .; V gene: TRBV9; CDR3 protein: CASSVDGETYYEQYF; CDR3 DNA: TGTGCCAGCAGCGTAGATGGAGAAACCTATTACGAGCAGTACTTC
J gene: TRBJ2-2; clone size: .; D gene: .; V gene: TRBV7-2; CDR3 protein: CASSRSGTGELFF; CDR3 DNA: TGTGCCAGCAGCAGGAGCGGTACCGGGGAGCTGTTTTTT
J gene: TRBJ1-2; clone size: .; D gene: .; V gene: TRBV3-1/TRBV3-2; CDR3 protein: CASSHGSDRCTF; CDR3 DNA: TGTGCCAGCAGCCACGGTTCGGACAGATGCACCTTC
J gene: TRBJ1-5; clone size: .; D gene: .; V gene: TRBV19; CDR3 protein: CASSKEEPQHF; CDR3 DNA: TGTGCCAGTAGTAAGGAGGAGCCCCAGCATTTT
J gene: TRBJ1-5; clone size: .; D gene: TRBD1; V gene: TRBV10-2; CDR3 protein: CASSESGGGYQPQHF; CDR3 DNA: TGCGCCAGCAGTGAGTCAGGGGGCGGCTATCAGCCCCAGCATTTT